This T cell receptor (beta chain) originates from a study of T cells in Graves' hyperthyroidism and ophthalmopathy. The investigators amplified TCR beta CDR3 regions from RNA transcripts. In the first-round RT-PCR of the TCR CDR3, the HTBI primer set was used. Each CDR3 protein is one row after TCRdb ran MiXCR on the multiplex PCR reads. Found here are about 500,000 distinct CDR3 sequences, roughly a sixth of them singletons; the top ten hold roughly 18%. V lost 6 bases and J 2 bases, leaving 16 bases between the germline ends. Germline loops: CDR1 DFQATT, CDR2 SNEGSKA (reference sequence). This CDR3 contains 14 residues.

The clonotype comes from a young woman with Graves' hyperthyroidism. The sequenced material came from blood. V is TRBV20-1 and J is TRBJ1-2, with D possibly matching TRBD1 (5 bases). CDR3 loop: CSADRGGANYGYTF. The DNA of the CDR3 is TGCAGTGCCGACCGCGGGGGAGCCAACTATGGCTACACCTTC.